This T cell receptor (beta chain) is from a study of blood T cells in healthy people across ages. At the level of the study: There was about one barcoded beta molecule captured by template switching per two T cells.

Regarding this clonotype: Antigen specificity is unknown.

A second PCR, run for about 6 to 11 cycles, used a sample-barcoded 5' primer plus a J-beta primer mix. TCRdb re-called the 5' RACE reads through MiXCR, storing one row per CDR3 protein. Of under 1,100,000 distinct CDR3 sequences listed, approximately 25% are singletons. Total RNA, at least 6 micrograms per sample, was extracted from PBMCs. The CDR3 has 16 residues. The J segment lost 1 base and the V segment lost 5 bases, leaving 9 bases of the junction unmatched. Germline values: CDR1 SGHTA, CDR2 FQGNSA. Overall study results and limits: A strong correlation between TCR beta diversity and naive T cell percentage was seen.

This sample was shared with a second study, whose subject was T cells of mothers and their children. That report adds: Slightly higher but non-significant overlap marked related mother-child pairs versus unrelated pairs.

The chain uses TRBV7-2 and TRBJ2-5; 8 bases are a match to TRBD2. Sequencing was done on a sample of blood. This clonotype was sampled from a girl aged 2 to 10 in good health. The CDR3 coding sequence is TGTGCCAGCAGCCTCCTGGGAGCGGGGGCCCAAGAGACCCAGTACTTC. Translating it yields CASSLLGAGAQETQYF.